The T cell receptor (beta chain) described here comes from a study of cytomegalovirus exposure and HLA in healthy donors. Study information: The study placed 80% to 85% of its approximately 430 genotyped donors in the Caucasian-associated ancestry cluster.

PCR amplification relied on 60 Vbeta primers (plus 13 Jbeta primers). Sequencing used immunoSEQ multiplex PCR; TCRdb keeps in-frame clones, though not all of them. The sample shows about 200,000 clones, more than 75% of them seen only once. General study points: V- and J-gene trimming in TCR beta was tied to a missense DCLRE1C variant by an analysis performed later.

Of note for this clone: Antigen specificity is unknown.

The trim removed 5 bases at V and 3 bases at J, leaving 5 bases unmatched. This CDR3 is built from 15 residues. The germline gives CDR1 SEHNR, CDR2 FQNEAQ (reference sequence). This chain connects TRBV7-9 to TRBJ2-1; 9 bases are shared with TRBD2. This TCR came from a woman aged 40 to 50 in good health and CMV-seronegative. The sequenced material came from PBMCs. Here the CDR3 reads CASSIIAGDYNEQFF. The CDR3 nucleotides read TGTGCCAGCAGCATCATAGCGGGAGACTACAATGAGCAGTTCTTC.